A selection of T cell receptor beta chains follows, all from one sample in a study of PD-L1 blockade in urothelial cancer. Using immunoSEQ multiplex PCR, the repertoire was profiled, and TCRdb retains in-frame clones only, with some absent. Among approximately 100,000 clones listed, approximately 91% were seen once. The sequences come from PBMCs, collected around atezolizumab (anti-PD-L1) treatment. These TCRs come from a woman older than 75 with urothelial cancer. The CDR3 runs from the conserved cysteine through the conserved F or W. The D gene is left open where the match is weak. Clone size is stated in some rows and not others, as once, few, many or a class when expanded.

V	size	J	length	D	CDR3	DNA
TRBV5-1	-	TRBJ2-5	16	TRBD2	CASSLAGAGVRETQYF	TGCGCCAGCAGCTTGGCCGGGGCGGGAGTAAGGGAGACCCAGTACTTC
TRBV30	-	TRBJ2-2	13	-	CGGRGSDTGELFF	TGTGGCGGCCGGGGGAGCGACACCGGGGAGCTGTTTTTT
TRBV2	-	TRBJ1-1	14	-	CASSVRTAWAEAFF	TGTGCCAGCAGCGTAAGGACAGCCTGGGCTGAAGCTTTCTTT
TRBV28	-	TRBJ2-6	19	-	CASSLVIAGLGSGANVLTF	TGTGCCAGCAGCCTAGTGATAGCAGGGTTAGGATCCGGGGCCAACGTCCTGACTTTC
TRBV6-5	-	TRBJ2-7	11	TRBD1	CASKGAVEQYF	TGTGCCAGCAAGGGGGCGGTCGAGCAGTACTTC
TRBV6-1	once	TRBJ2-6	17	TRBD1	CASSERTGTSGANVLTF	TGTGCCAGCAGTGAAAGGACAGGGACCTCTGGGGCCAACGTCCTGACTTTC
TRBV5-5	once	TRBJ2-7	13	-	CASSLPTEREQYF	TGTGCCAGCAGCTTACCAACGGAGCGCGAGCAGTACTTC
TRBV5-1	-	TRBJ2-7	13	-	CASSRDSDYEQYF	TGCGCCAGCAGCCGGGACTCGGACTACGAGCAGTACTTC
TRBV19	-	TRBJ1-3	17	TRBD1	CASSFYGQGYSGNTIYF	TGTGCCAGTAGTTTCTACGGACAGGGATACTCTGGAAACACCATATATTTT
TRBV6-5	-	TRBJ1-4	15	-	CASTQGGATNEKLFF	TGTGCCAGCACCCAGGGTGGGGCAACTAATGAAAAACTGTTTTTT
TRBV29-1	-	TRBJ2-5	19	TRBD2	CSVKPPPSAGGPVRETQYF	TGCAGCGTTAAACCCCCCCCCTCAGCGGGAGGGCCCGTACGTGAGACCCAGTACTTC
TRBV14	-	TRBJ2-2	14	-	CASSQAPPTGELFF	TGTGCCAGCAGCCAAGCTCCCCCGACCGGGGAGCTGTTTTTT
TRBV7-8	-	TRBJ1-1	13	-	CASSLRRNTEAFF	TGTGCCAGCAGCTTAAGGAGGAACACTGAAGCTTTCTTT
TRBV5-8	once	TRBJ2-7	17	TRBD2	CASSSGTSAFSSYEQYF	TGTGCCAGCAGCTCGGGGACTAGCGCGTTTTCCTCCTACGAGCAGTACTTC
TRBV5-1	-	TRBJ2-2	20	TRBD2	CASTFRTSGLSSGVTGELFF	TGCGCCAGCACCTTTCGGACTAGCGGGCTTTCCTCAGGAGTCACCGGGGAGCTGTTTTTT
TRBV5-4	-	TRBJ1-2	16	TRBD1	CASSYGGQAPYNGYTF	TGTGCCAGCAGTTATGGGGGACAGGCCCCTTACAATGGCTACACCTTC
TRBV4-2	-	TRBJ2-7	15	-	CASSLEGGSSYEQYF	TGTGCCAGCAGCCTAGAGGGGGGGAGCTCCTACGAGCAGTACTTC
TRBV19	-	TRBJ1-2	15	TRBD1	CASSVDGDRDYGYTF	TGTGCCAGTAGTGTGGACGGGGACAGGGACTATGGCTACACCTTC
TRBV27	-	TRBJ1-1	14	-	CASNGLALNTEAFF	TGTGCCAGCAACGGGTTGGCCCTGAACACTGAAGCTTTCTTT
TRBV15	-	TRBJ1-5	15	TRBD1	CATSRRQGAGQPQHF	TGTGCCACCAGCAGAAGACAGGGGGCTGGTCAGCCCCAGCATTTT
TRBV10-3	-	TRBJ2-3	16	-	CAISPSRGPAADTQYF	TGTGCCATCAGTCCGTCTAGGGGTCCGGCGGCAGATACGCAGTATTTT
TRBV18	-	TRBJ1-5	14	-	CASSPGQGHLPQHF	TGTGCCAGCTCACCAGGCCAGGGGCATCTGCCCCAGCATTTT
TRBV28	-	TRBJ1-5	15	TRBD1	CASSLWTGVVQPQHF	TGTGCCAGCAGTTTGTGGACAGGGGTGGTTCAGCCCCAGCATTTT
TRBV19	-	TRBJ2-1	16	TRBD1	CASSLRTGRGYNEQFF	TGTGCCAGTAGTCTACGGACAGGCAGGGGATACAATGAGCAGTTCTTC
TRBV4-2	-	TRBJ2-2	14	-	CASSSFDGSGELFF	TGTGCCAGCAGCTCTTTCGACGGGAGCGGGGAGCTGTTTTTT
TRBV11-2	-	TRBJ2-1	12	-	CASSLGGGEQFF	TGTGCCAGCAGCTTAGGAGGGGGTGAGCAGTTCTTC
TRBV9	-	TRBJ2-2	17	TRBD1	CASSVATLSTGTGELFF	TGTGCCAGCAGCGTAGCTACCCTTTCGACAGGGACCGGGGAGCTGTTTTTT
TRBV28	-	TRBJ2-7	13	-	CASRRGIGYEQYF	TGTGCCAGCAGACGAGGGATCGGATACGAGCAGTACTTC
TRBV15	once	TRBJ2-1	18	TRBD1	CATSRERDRGATSREQFF	TGTGCCACCAGCAGAGAAAGGGACAGGGGGGCAACTTCTCGCGAGCAGTTCTTC
TRBV6-1	-	TRBJ1-1	14	-	CASSAVRGETEAFF	TGTGCCAGCAGTGCGGTCAGGGGAGAAACTGAAGCTTTCTTT
TRBV5-1	-	TRBJ2-7	18	TRBD2	CASSLGGLAGHLSYEQYF	TGCGCCAGCAGCTTGGGTGGACTAGCGGGACACCTCTCCTACGAGCAGTACTTC
TRBV6-1	-	TRBJ2-2	18	TRBD2	CASSERGAGPANTGELFF	TGTGCCAGCAGTGAAAGGGGAGCGGGGCCAGCGAACACCGGGGAGCTGTTTTTT
TRBV5-1	-	TRBJ1-2	14	-	CASRTVGGDYGYTF	TGCGCCAGCAGGACCGTGGGGGGGGACTATGGCTACACCTTC
TRBV28	-	TRBJ1-2	15	TRBD1	CASRKLQGANYGYTF	TGTGCCAGCAGAAAACTTCAGGGGGCTAACTATGGCTACACCTTC
TRBV19	-	TRBJ1-5	16	-	CASSIVAPRSNQPQHF	TGTGCCAGTAGTATAGTGGCCCCTAGAAGCAATCAGCCCCAGCATTTT
TRBV6-4	-	TRBJ2-2	14	-	CASRQDTNTGELFF	TGTGCCAGTAGACAGGACACGAACACCGGGGAGCTGTTTTTT
TRBV6-6	-	TRBJ2-5	15	TRBD2	CASSYSASGSETQYF	TGTGCCAGCAGTTATTCGGCTAGCGGGAGTGAGACCCAGTACTTC